This TCR beta chain was obtained from a study of control samples from healthy donors and cancer patients. Clones were read by immunoSEQ multiplex PCR, and TCRdb kept only the in-frame ones, dropping some. The sample includes about 79,000 clones, over 85% of them seen just once. This CDR3 has 15 residues. The germline CDR1 and CDR2 sequences are SGHDN and FVKESK. Trimming pared 4 bases from V and 3 bases from J, leaving 16 bases between. The sequencing input was PBMCs. V is TRBV14 and J is TRBJ2-7; no clear D gene. This clonotype originated in a woman aged 40 to 50 with lung cancer. The DNA of the CDR3 is TGTGCCAGCAGCCCGTTGGGGTCGGGCGACTACGAGCAGTACTTC. Translating it yields CASSPLGSGDYEQYF.